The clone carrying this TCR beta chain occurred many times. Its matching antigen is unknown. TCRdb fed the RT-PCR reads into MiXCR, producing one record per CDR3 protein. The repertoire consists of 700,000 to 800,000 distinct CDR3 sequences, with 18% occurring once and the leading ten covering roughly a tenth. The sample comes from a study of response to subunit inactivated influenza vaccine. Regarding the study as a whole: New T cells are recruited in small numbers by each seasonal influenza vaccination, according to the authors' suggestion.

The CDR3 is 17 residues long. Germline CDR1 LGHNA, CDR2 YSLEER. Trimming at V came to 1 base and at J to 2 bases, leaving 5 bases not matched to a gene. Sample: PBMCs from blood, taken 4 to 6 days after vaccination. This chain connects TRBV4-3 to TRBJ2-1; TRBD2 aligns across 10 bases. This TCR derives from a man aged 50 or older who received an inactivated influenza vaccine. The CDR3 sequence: CASSQAPSGGAYNEQFF. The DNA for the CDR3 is TGCGCCAGCAGCCAAGCGCCTAGCGGGGGAGCCTACAATGAGCAGTTCTTC.